This is a list of T cell receptor beta chains from one sample in a study of blood T cell repertoires in COVID-19. Sequenced by immunoSEQ multiplex PCR; TCRdb stores in-frame clones only, minus some. The repertoire includes some 200,000 clones, more than 80% of them detected once, and roughly 8.2% sits in the top ten. The material sequenced was peripheral blood. Receptors were obtained from a woman aged 55-70 years with acute or convalescent COVID-19. Each CDR3 is given with its conserved first and last residue. Fields, in order: clone size, D gene, J gene, V gene, CDR3 protein, CDR3 DNA. A D gene is named only where the DNA matches it firmly. Some rows mark clone size as missing; the rest say once, few, many or name a class of expanded clone.

clone size: -
D gene: TRBD1
J gene: TRBJ1-6
V gene: TRBV28
CDR3 protein: CASSTAGQGEMNSPLHF
CDR3 DNA: TGTGCCAGCAGTACCGCCGGACAGGGAGAAATGAATTCACCCCTCCACTTT

clone size: -
D gene: -
J gene: TRBJ1-1
V gene: TRBV20-1
CDR3 protein: CSAGGNTEAFF
CDR3 DNA: TGCAGTGCCGGGGGGAACACTGAAGCTTTCTTT

clone size: once
D gene: TRBD2
J gene: TRBJ2-1
V gene: TRBV5-6
CDR3 protein: CASSFSTSGRDNEQFF
CDR3 DNA: TGTGCCAGCAGCTTCTCAACTAGCGGGAGAGACAATGAGCAGTTCTTC

clone size: -
D gene: -
J gene: TRBJ1-1
V gene: TRBV28
CDR3 protein: CASSVFNMMAFF
CDR3 DNA: TGTGCCAGCAGTGTTTTCAACATGATGGCTTTCTTT

clone size: -
D gene: TRBD2
J gene: TRBJ2-3
V gene: TRBV28
CDR3 protein: CASSFLAGTDTQYF
CDR3 DNA: TGTGCCAGCAGTTTTCTAGCGGGAACAGATACGCAGTATTTT

clone size: once
D gene: TRBD1
J gene: TRBJ1-1
V gene: TRBV11-2
CDR3 protein: CASSLTGGQNTEAFF
CDR3 DNA: TGTGCCAGCAGCTTAACAGGGGGCCAGAACACTGAAGCTTTCTTT

clone size: few
D gene: TRBD1
J gene: TRBJ1-4
V gene: TRBV14
CDR3 protein: CASSQMDRSYEKLFF
CDR3 DNA: TGTGCCAGCAGCCAAATGGACAGGAGTTATGAAAAACTGTTTTTT

clone size: -
D gene: TRBD2
J gene: TRBJ2-1
V gene: TRBV11-3
CDR3 protein: CASSPGTSGSHEQFF
CDR3 DNA: TGTGCCAGCAGCCCGGGGACTAGCGGGAGCCACGAGCAGTTCTTC

clone size: -
D gene: TRBD2
J gene: TRBJ2-1
V gene: TRBV7-3
CDR3 protein: CASSPRLAGGLGYNEQFF
CDR3 DNA: TGTGCCAGCAGCCCCAGACTAGCGGGAGGGCTCGGTTACAATGAGCAGTTCTTC

clone size: -
D gene: TRBD1
J gene: TRBJ1-4
V gene: TRBV7-8
CDR3 protein: CASSYRGMDEKLFF
CDR3 DNA: TGTGCCAGCAGCTACAGGGGGATGGATGAAAAACTGTTTTTT

clone size: once
D gene: -
J gene: TRBJ1-1
V gene: TRBV30
CDR3 protein: CAWFPRRVNTEAFF
CDR3 DNA: TGTGCCTGGTTCCCTCGCAGGGTGAACACTGAAGCTTTCTTT

clone size: -
D gene: -
J gene: TRBJ2-2
V gene: TRBV5-1
CDR3 protein: CASSLRLGTGELFF
CDR3 DNA: TGCGCCAGCAGCCTTCGACTAGGCACCGGGGAGCTGTTTTTT

clone size: -
D gene: -
J gene: TRBJ2-3
V gene: TRBV2
CDR3 protein: CASSDRDSQYF
CDR3 DNA: TGTGCCAGCAGTGACCGGGACTCCCAGTATTTT

clone size: few
D gene: -
J gene: TRBJ2-1
V gene: TRBV7-9
CDR3 protein: CASSLVSVNEQFF
CDR3 DNA: TGTGCCAGCAGCTTAGTTTCTGTTAATGAGCAGTTCTTC

clone size: few
D gene: TRBD1
J gene: TRBJ2-3
V gene: TRBV29-1
CDR3 protein: CSEGQGSPDTQYF
CDR3 DNA: TGCAGCGAGGGACAGGGGTCCCCAGATACGCAGTATTTT